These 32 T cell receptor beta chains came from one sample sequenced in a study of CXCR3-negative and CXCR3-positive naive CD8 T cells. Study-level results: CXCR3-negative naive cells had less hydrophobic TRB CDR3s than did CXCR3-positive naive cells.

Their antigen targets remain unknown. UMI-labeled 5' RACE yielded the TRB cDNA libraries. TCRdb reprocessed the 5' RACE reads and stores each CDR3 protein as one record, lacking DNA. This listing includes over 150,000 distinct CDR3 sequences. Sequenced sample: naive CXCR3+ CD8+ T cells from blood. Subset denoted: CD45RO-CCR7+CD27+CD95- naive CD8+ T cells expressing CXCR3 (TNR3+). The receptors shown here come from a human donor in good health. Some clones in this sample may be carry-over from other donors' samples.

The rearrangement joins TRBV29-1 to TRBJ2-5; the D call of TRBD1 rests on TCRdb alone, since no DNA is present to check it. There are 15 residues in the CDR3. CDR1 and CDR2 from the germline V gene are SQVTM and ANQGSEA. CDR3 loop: CSPRGSGRRKETQYF.

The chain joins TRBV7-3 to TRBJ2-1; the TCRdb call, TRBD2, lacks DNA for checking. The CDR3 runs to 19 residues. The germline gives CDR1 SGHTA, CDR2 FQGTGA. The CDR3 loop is CASSLKRRLGPIAGDEQFF.

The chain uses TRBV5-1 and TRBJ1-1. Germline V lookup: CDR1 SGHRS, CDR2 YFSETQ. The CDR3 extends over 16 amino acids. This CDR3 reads CASSLLFVGGSTEAFF.

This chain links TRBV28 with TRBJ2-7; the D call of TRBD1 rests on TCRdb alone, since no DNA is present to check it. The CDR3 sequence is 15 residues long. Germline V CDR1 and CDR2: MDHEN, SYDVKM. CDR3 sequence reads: CASSYSRGGPYEQYF.

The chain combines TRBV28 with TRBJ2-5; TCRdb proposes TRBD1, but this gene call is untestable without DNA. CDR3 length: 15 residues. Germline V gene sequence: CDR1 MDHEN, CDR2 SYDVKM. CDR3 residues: CAIHSGTGGRETQYF. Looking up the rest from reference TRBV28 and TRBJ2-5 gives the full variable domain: DVKVTQSSRYLVKRTGEKVFLECVQDMDHENMFWYRQDPGLGLRLIYFSYDVKMKEKGDIPEGYSVSREKKERFSLILESASTNQTSMYLCAIHSGTGGRETQYFGPGTRLLVL.

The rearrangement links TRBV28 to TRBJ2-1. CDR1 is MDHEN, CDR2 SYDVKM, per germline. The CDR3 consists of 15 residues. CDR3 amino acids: CASTKSQEPYNEQFF.

The chain's CDR3 is CASSLAGRYSSYNEQFF. This rearrangement joins TRBV7-2 to TRBJ2-1. There are 17 residues in the CDR3. Germline values: CDR1 SGHTA, CDR2 FQGNSA.

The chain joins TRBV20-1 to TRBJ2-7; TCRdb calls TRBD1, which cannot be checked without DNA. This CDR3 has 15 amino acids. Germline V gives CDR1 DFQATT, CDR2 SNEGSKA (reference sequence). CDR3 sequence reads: CSAKTQQGAFREQYF.

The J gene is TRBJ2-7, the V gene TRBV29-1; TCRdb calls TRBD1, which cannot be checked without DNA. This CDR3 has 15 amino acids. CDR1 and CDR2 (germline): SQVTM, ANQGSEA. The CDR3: CSVEDQTGGENEQYF.

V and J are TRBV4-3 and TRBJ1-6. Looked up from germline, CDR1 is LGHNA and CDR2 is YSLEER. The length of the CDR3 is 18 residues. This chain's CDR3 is CASSQDDGSSSYNSPLHF.

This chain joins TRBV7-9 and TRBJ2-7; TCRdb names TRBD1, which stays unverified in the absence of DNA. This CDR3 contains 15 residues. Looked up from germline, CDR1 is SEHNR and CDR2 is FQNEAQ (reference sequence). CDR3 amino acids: CASSLAGQGAYEQYF.

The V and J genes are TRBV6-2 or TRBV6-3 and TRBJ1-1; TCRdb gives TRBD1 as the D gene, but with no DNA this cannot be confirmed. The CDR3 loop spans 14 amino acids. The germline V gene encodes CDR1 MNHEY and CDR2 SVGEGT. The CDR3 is CASSPGGMNTEAFF.

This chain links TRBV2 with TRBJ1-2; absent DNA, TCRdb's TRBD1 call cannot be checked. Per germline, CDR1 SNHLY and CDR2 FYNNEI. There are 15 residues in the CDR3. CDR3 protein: CANVSPQGWNYGYTF.

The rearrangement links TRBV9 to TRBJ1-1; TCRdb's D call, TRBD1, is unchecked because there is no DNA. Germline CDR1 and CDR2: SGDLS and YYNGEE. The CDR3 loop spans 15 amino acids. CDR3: CASSETGAAYTEAFF.

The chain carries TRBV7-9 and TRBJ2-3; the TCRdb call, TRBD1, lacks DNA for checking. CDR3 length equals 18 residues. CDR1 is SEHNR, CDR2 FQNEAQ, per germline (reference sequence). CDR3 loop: CASSLLGPGTQGTDTQYF. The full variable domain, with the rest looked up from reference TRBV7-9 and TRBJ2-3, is DTGVSQNPRHKITKRGQNVTFRCDPISEHNRLYWYRQTLGQGPEFLTYFQNEAQLEKSRLLSDRFSAERPKGSFSTLEIQRTEQGDSAMYLCASSLLGPGTQGTDTQYFGPGTRLTVL.

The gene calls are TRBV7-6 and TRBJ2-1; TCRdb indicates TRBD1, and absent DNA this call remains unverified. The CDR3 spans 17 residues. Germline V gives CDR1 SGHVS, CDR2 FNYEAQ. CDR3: CASSLDLAGGEGDEQFF.

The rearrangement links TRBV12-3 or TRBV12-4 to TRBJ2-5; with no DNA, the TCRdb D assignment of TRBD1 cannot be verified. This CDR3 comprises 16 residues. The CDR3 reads CASRGEGSKNRETQYF.

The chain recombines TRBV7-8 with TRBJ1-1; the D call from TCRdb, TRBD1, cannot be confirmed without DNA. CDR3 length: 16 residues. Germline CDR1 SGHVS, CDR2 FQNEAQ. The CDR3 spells CASSYRRDTENTEAFF.

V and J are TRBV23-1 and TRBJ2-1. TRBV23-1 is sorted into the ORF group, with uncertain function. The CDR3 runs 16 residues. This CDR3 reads CASSRPAKALCNEQFF.

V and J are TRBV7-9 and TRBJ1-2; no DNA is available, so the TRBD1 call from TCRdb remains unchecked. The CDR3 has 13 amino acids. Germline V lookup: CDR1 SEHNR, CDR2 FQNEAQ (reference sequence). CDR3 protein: CASSLGSGRGYTF.

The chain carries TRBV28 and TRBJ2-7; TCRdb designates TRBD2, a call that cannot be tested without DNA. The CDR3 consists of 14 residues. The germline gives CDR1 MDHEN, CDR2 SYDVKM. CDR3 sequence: CASSLSGQYYEQYF.

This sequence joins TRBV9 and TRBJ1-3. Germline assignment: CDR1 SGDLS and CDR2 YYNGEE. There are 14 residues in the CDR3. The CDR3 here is CASRGRDSGNTIYF.

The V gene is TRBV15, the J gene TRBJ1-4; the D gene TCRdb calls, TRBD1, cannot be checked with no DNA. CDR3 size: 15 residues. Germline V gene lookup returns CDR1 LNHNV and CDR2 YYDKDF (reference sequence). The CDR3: CATSPTPTGNEKLFF.

The CDR3: CASSRTNGQPQHF. The chain joins TRBV12-3 or TRBV12-4 to TRBJ1-5; the D call from TCRdb, TRBD1, cannot be confirmed without DNA. The CDR3 length is 13 residues.

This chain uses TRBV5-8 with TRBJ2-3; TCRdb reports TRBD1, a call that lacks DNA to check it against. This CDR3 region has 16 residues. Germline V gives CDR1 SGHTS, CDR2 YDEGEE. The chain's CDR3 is CASSRIGQDGTDTQYF.

CDR3 amino acids: CASSKRPAGTSGGPSYEQYF. The chain couples TRBV21-1 to TRBJ2-7; the TCRdb D gene call, TRBD2, has no DNA to confirm it. TRBV21-1 is tagged as a pseudogene. The CDR3 consists of 20 residues.

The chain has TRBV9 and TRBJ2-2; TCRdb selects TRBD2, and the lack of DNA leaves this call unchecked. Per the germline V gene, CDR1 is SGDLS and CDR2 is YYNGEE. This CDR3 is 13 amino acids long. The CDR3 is CASSAGGTGELFF.

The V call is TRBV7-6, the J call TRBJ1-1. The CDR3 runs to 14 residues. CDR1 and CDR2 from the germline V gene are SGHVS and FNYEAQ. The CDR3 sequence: CASSLTVGNTEAFF.

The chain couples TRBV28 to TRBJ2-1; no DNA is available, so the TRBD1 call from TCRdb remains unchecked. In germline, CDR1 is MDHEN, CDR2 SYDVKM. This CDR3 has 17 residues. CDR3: CASSSNRDLSSYNEQFF. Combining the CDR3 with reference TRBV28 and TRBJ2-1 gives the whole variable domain DVKVTQSSRYLVKRTGEKVFLECVQDMDHENMFWYRQDPGLGLRLIYFSYDVKMKEKGDIPEGYSVSREKKERFSLILESASTNQTSMYLCASSSNRDLSSYNEQFFGPGTRLTVL.

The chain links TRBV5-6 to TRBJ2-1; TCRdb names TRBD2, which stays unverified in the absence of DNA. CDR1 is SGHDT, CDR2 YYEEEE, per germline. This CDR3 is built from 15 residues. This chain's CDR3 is CASQPTSGGYNEQFF.

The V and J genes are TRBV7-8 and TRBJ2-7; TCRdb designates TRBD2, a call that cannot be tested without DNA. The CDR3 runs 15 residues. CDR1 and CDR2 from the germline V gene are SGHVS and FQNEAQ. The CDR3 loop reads CASSETSGSAKEQYF. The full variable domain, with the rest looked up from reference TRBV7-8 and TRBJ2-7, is GAGVSQSPRYKVAKRGQDVALRCDPISGHVSLFWYQQALGQGPEFLTYFQNEAQLDKSGLPSDRFFAERPEGSVSTLKIQRTQQEDSAVYLCASSETSGSAKEQYFGPGTRLTVT.

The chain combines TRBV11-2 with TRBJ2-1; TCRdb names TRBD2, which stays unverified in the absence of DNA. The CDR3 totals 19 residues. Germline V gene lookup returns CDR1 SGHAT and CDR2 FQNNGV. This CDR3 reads CASSLVPLLLADLPNEQFF.